This T cell receptor (beta chain) is drawn from a study of shared clonotypes between healthy human individuals. The CDR3 covers 14 residues. V lost 6 bases, J lost 5 bases, and 6 bases stayed unmatched. Germline V lookup: CDR1 SEHNR, CDR2 FQNEAQ (reference sequence). Generated by immunoSEQ multiplex PCR, the TCRdb table keeps only in-frame clones and is missing some. The data show about 2.4 million clones, 90% to 95% seen once. This clonotype was sampled from a man between 18 and 35 years old in good health. The V call is TRBV7-9, the J call TRBJ1-1; 10 nucleotides line up with TRBD1. The sample taken for sequencing was naive CD4+ T cells sorted from blood. Subset here: CD45RA+ positively selected. CDR3 bases: TGTGCCAGCAGTCACCGGGACAGGGGAACTGAAGCTTTCTTT. Protein product: CASSHRDRGTEAFF.